The T cell receptor beta chain described here comes from a study of T cells in Graves' hyperthyroidism and ophthalmopathy (dated by TCRdb to between 2019 and 2020). Describing the broader study: TCR V-J signatures able to tell the groups apart were searched for in a discovery cohort of some 97 patients, of whom more than 40 had Graves' ophthalmopathy and 55 to 60 had stable Graves' hyperthyroidism. The study also compared thyroid tissue and blood T-cell repertoires from 6 or 7 Graves' hyperthyroidism patients. For training and testing, the 100 or so patients in the discovery cohort were randomly divided in a 7:3 ratio. Prospective prediction of ophthalmopathy was tested in an independent validation cohort of fewer than 20 hyperthyroidism patients and 17 patients who later progressed to ophthalmopathy. The paper describes TCR Vbeta CDR3 sequencing of roughly 130 peripheral blood samples, made up of 43 ophthalmopathy patients, more than 70 hyperthyroidism patients and 17 progressor patients. After sampling, hyperthyroidism patients received methimazole starting at 30 mg daily, and ophthalmopathy patients received high-dose intravenous methylprednisolone.

Any patient with an uncontrolled infection, another autoimmune disease, pregnancy or lactation was excluded. Diagnoses were established on the basis of clinical symptoms, serum thyroxine and TRAb, thyroid ultrasound, and orbital computed tomography. Trizol reagent was used to extract total RNA, and RNA quality was then checked on an Agilent 2100 Bioanalyzer. The research as a whole found: No statistical method was used to set the sample size in advance, and investigators knew the group allocation. Most expanded thyroid clonotypes (frequency above 0.001) were also detected in blood, suggesting blood repertoires may reflect thyroid immune responses. A model built on a 13 V-J signature distinguished ophthalmopathy from stable hyperthyroidism, reaching over 85% sensitivity and approximately 81% specificity in cross-validation and 80%/75% in testing. In validation, progression to ophthalmopathy was predicted by the model with 55% to 71% sensitivity and about 72% specificity, a median of approximately 7.1 months before onset.

Details on this clonotype: Its antigen has not been determined. Base-call qualities are not available, and no considerably larger clone is one nucleotide away.

Counted from cysteine to phenylalanine, this CDR3 has 13 amino acids. Only the CDR3 portion is preserved as DNA: 39 bases, with reading frame beginning at the first base. Between the V and J ends, shortened by 0 bases and 8 bases respectively, the junction contains 13 bases. CDR1 DFQATT and CDR2 SNEGSKA are derived from the germline V gene (reference sequence). The TCR beta CDR3 regions were amplified from RNA transcripts. The TCR CDR3 was subjected to a first round of RT-PCR using the HTBI primer set and the Qiagen OneStep RT-PCR kit. A second multiplex PCR round built the libraries, followed by size selection and purification. Paired-end sequencing of the libraries was performed with 100 bp reads on an Illumina HiSeq2000. The study's own analysis went as follows. SOAPnuke was used to process the raw data, removing reads that contained adapters or uncalled bases, had a mean Phred below 15, or lacked an exact match to the constant primer or identifier. COPE v1.2.5 was used to merge high-quality paired reads, and clonotypes were defined as unique nucleotide sequences. Clonotypes were aligned to IMGT TRBV, TRBD and TRBJ reference segments using MiTCR v1.1. The analysis included only V-J combinations with a frequency above 0.0001, which together covered around 99% of the repertoires. A TCS score was defined as the ratio of F50 (clonal expansion) to E x V (chaos), with BLOSUM62-based TCRdist applied between CDR3 peptides within each V-J. Welch's t-statistics and random forest reduced around 520 V-J features to 13, which were used in a naive Bayes classifier (R e1071). Thyroid-blood repertoire similarity was quantified with the Morisita-Horn index. TCRdb itself trimmed the public reads at Q25 with fastp, ran MiXCR and retained productive beta chains. Records with the same CDR3 protein are collapsed into one entry carrying the most frequent genes and DNA. These V and J calls rely on TCRdb rather than the paper's analysis. The sample contains 600,000 to 700,000 distinct CDR3 sequences, over 40% of them found a single time. Roughly 6.5% of the sample is held by the ten biggest clonotypes.

The sequenced material came from peripheral blood or thyroid tissue (not recorded which). The chain links TRBV20-1 with TRBJ1-2; no D gene call is confident. This TCR derives from an adult man with Graves' disease, either hyperthyroidism or ophthalmopathy (not recorded which). This receptor has the CDR3 CSAREIGPDGYTF. Here is the DNA: TGCAGTGCTAGAGAAATAGGGCCGGACGGCTACACCTTC.